One and the same sample provided the 32 T cell receptor beta chains below, sequenced in a study of blood T cell repertoires in COVID-19. Data came from immunoSEQ multiplex PCR; TCRdb stores just in-frame clones and leaves some out. The sample includes roughly 75,000 clones, less than 90% of them seen just once. The sequencing input was peripheral blood. The receptors derive from an elderly man in a cohort sampled during active COVID-19.

This chain links TRBV6-5 with TRBJ1-2, with 9 bases fitting TRBD1. The germline CDR1 and CDR2 sequences are MNHEY and SVGAGI. The ends lost 6 bases at V and 7 bases at J; junction bases unmatched: 9. The CDR3 length is 14 residues. CDR3 coding DNA: TGTGCCAGCAGCCCGACAGGGGGGGCCGGTGGCTACACCTTC. Encoded protein: CASSPTGGAGGYTF.

There are a few counts of this clone. This chain connects TRBV7-3 to TRBJ2-7; D may be TRBD2 (5 bases). Trimming left V 4 bases short and J 8 bases short, with 9 bases between. CDR3 size: 11 residues. The V gene's germline CDR1 is SGHTA and CDR2 FQGTGA. Written as DNA, the CDR3 is TGTGCCAGCAGCTCCAGCGGAAAGCAGTACTTC. It codes for CASSSSGKQYF.

V is TRBV2 and J is TRBJ2-2; perhaps TRBD1 as D (5 bases). The CDR3 runs 17 residues. Germline CDR1 and CDR2: SNHLY and FYNNEI. V was cut by 4 bases and J by 0 bases, with 15 bases left in between. CDR3: CASSARVPGSNTGELFF. In nucleotides, the CDR3 is TGTGCCAGCAGTGCACGTGTGCCAGGGTCGAACACCGGGGAGCTGTTTTTT.

The V call is TRBV28, the J call TRBJ2-7; D may be TRBD1 (6 bases). Germline CDR1 MDHEN, CDR2 SYDVKM. CDR3 size: 14 residues. Between the trimmed V and J ends, which lost 5 bases and 0 bases, there was a span of 11 bases. CDR3 protein: CASSTPTGSYEQYV. In DNA form, the CDR3 reads TGTGCCAGCAGTACCCCGACAGGCTCCTACGAGCAGTACGTC.

The chain carries TRBV3-1 (or the pseudogene TRBV3-2) and TRBJ1-2, with a possible D match to TRBD1 (6 bases). This CDR3 comprises 14 residues. The V end was cut by 1 base, the J end by 4 bases, with 10 bases between. CDR1 is LGHDT and CDR2 is YNNKEL in the germline V gene (reference sequence). For the CDR3, the DNA is TGTGCCAGCAGCCAAGGGGACAAGCGCTATGGCTACACCTTC. This codes for CASSQGDKRYGYTF.

A single count supports this clone. The V and J genes are TRBV5-4 and TRBJ2-5; D remains ambiguous. Germline-derived CDR1 and CDR2 are SGHNT and YYREEE (reference sequence). This CDR3 spans 13 amino acids. Trimming left V 0 bases short and J 2 bases short, with 5 bases between. CDR3 region: CASSLGQQETQYF. The CDR3 DNA is TGTGCCAGCAGCTTGGGACAACAAGAGACCCAGTACTTC.

The chain is built from TRBV10-2 and TRBJ2-3; possibly TRBD1 for D (6 bases). The CDR3 covers 14 residues. Germline CDR1 and CDR2: WSHSY and SAAADI. V was shortened by 4 bases and J by 6 bases, with 14 bases between the two germline ends. The CDR3 loop is CASSVEGVSDTQYF. CDR3 nucleotide sequence: TGCGCCAGCAGTGTTGAGGGGGTGTCTGATACGCAGTATTTT.

The V gene is TRBV7-2, the J gene TRBJ1-6; 8 positions match TRBD1. After removal of 4 bases from V and 7 bases from J, the junction contained 3 bases not matched to a gene. Looked up from germline, CDR1 is SGHTA and CDR2 is FQGNSA. The CDR3 extends over 14 amino acids. DNA of the CDR3: TGTGCCAGCAGCTCCTGGACAGGGAATTCACCCCTCCACTTT. Protein: CASSSWTGNSPLHF.

This chain links TRBV4-2 with TRBJ2-1, with a possible D match to TRBD1 (6 bases). Per the germline V gene, CDR1 is LGHNA and CDR2 is YNFKEQ. This CDR3 is built from 16 residues. Trimming took 2 bases from V and 1 from J, leaving 12 bases between them. The CDR3, as DNA: TGTGCCAGCAGCCAAACCGGTGGACAGTCCTACAATGAGCAGTTCTTC. Amino acid sequence: CASSQTGGQSYNEQFF.

The gene calls are TRBV6-6 and TRBJ2-1; TRBD1 is a possible D gene (6 bases). Trimming took 2 bases from V and 0 from J, leaving 11 bases between them. CDR3 length: 16 amino acids. Germline V CDR1 and CDR2: MNHNY, SVGAGI (reference sequence). The CDR3 region is CASSYLQGTSYNEQFF. CDR3 nucleotide sequence: TGTGCCAGCAGTTACCTACAGGGAACCTCCTACAATGAGCAGTTCTTC.

This clone occurred once. The CDR3 DNA reads as TGTGCCAGCAGGGACCGACGCGGGCAAGAGACCCAGTACTTC. This translates into CASRDRRGQETQYF. The V gene is TRBV6-5, the J gene TRBJ2-5; TRBD2 might be the D (5 bases). The germline V and J ends were trimmed by 6 bases and 2 bases, with 13 bases remaining between them. Germline-derived CDR1 and CDR2 are MNHEY and SVGAGI. CDR3 length: 14 amino acids.

The V gene is TRBV28, the J gene TRBJ2-1; 9 bases line up with TRBD1. The CDR3 loop spans 18 amino acids. Germline V gene data show CDR1 as MDHEN and CDR2 as SYDVKM. V gave up 4 bases and J gave up 9 bases; unmatched junction bases: 19. The CDR3 sequence: CASSSPPRRDREESEQFF. The CDR3 region has the DNA TGTGCCAGCAGTTCACCCCCTCGCCGGGACAGGGAAGAAAGTGAGCAGTTCTTC.

The chain combines TRBV2 with TRBJ1-2; perhaps TRBD1 as D (6 bases). V dropped 5 bases and J dropped 7 bases, with 8 bases sitting between them. Germline CDR1 is SNHLY and CDR2 is FYNNEI. This CDR3 has 11 residues. The CDR3 DNA sequence: TGTGCCAGCAGTCTCAGGGGTGGCTACACCTTC. Translating gives CASSLRGGYTF.

This clone was counted once. V gene TRBV5-1 combines with J gene TRBJ2-3; 10 nucleotides line up with TRBD1. The junction had 3 bases not matched to a gene; V was cut back by 0 bases and J by 5 bases. This CDR3 region has 15 residues. Germline CDR1 is SGHRS and CDR2 is YFSETQ. Written as DNA, the CDR3 is TGCGCCAGCAGCTTGGAAGGACAGGGGGGAGATACGCAGTATTTT. It codes for CASSLEGQGGDTQYF.

This rearrangement joins TRBV7-3 to TRBJ1-4, with D possibly TRBD1 on 6 matching bases. V gave up 5 bases and J gave up 4 bases, with 8 bases separating them. CDR1 and CDR2 (germline): SGHTA, FQGTGA. CDR3 length: 13 amino acids. DNA for the CDR3: TGTGCCAGCAGCCGAGGGGGTAATGAAAAACTGTTTTTT. Its protein is CASSRGGNEKLFF.

This chain uses TRBV4-1 with TRBJ2-1; maybe TRBD1 (5 bases). The length of the CDR3 is 19 residues. V dropped 1 base and J dropped 0 bases, with 19 bases sitting between them. Germline V gene lookup returns CDR1 MGHRA and CDR2 YSYEKL. This CDR3 reads CASSQAHDSPDSSYNEQFF. The CDR3 bases are TGCGCCAGCAGCCAAGCCCATGACAGTCCAGATAGCTCCTACAATGAGCAGTTCTTC.

This clone showed up just once. The genes are TRBV6-5 and TRBJ2-1; 10 nucleotides line up with TRBD1. CDR1 and CDR2 (germline): MNHEY, SVGAGI. With 7 bases clipped from V and 2 bases from J, the junction kept 2 bases outside the gene matches. The CDR3 runs to 14 residues. CDR3 region: CASKTGGPYNEQFF. The CDR3 coding sequence is TGTGCCAGCAAGACAGGGGGCCCCTACAATGAGCAGTTCTTC.

The chain uses TRBV10-3 and TRBJ1-2; 10 bases align to TRBD1. V lost 6 bases to trimming and J lost 4 bases; unmatched junction nucleotides: 2. The germline V gene encodes CDR1 ENHRY and CDR2 SYGVKD. The CDR3 totals 13 residues. CDR3 coding DNA: TGTGCCATCAGCGGGGACAGGGGCTATGGCTACACCTTC. Its translation: CAISGDRGYGYTF.

The chain has TRBV7-2 and TRBJ2-5; D gene unclear. The V gene's germline CDR1 is SGHTA and CDR2 FQGNSA. V shed 2 bases and J shed 2 bases, with 3 bases lying between them. The CDR3 consists of 12 residues. The CDR3 spells CASSLLQETQYF. The CDR3, as DNA: TGTGCCAGCAGCTTACTACAAGAGACCCAGTACTTC.

J is TRBJ1-1 and V is TRBV7-2; D is unresolved. In germline, CDR1 is SGHTA, CDR2 FQGNSA. The CDR3 runs 14 residues. The germline V and J ends were trimmed by 2 bases and 6 bases, with 13 bases remaining between them. The CDR3 is CASSLNALSPEAFF. The CDR3 DNA follows: TGTGCCAGCAGCTTAAATGCCTTAAGCCCTGAAGCTTTCTTT.

The chain links TRBV10-3 to TRBJ1-1; D is perhaps TRBD1 (6 bases). Between the trimmed V and J ends, which lost 6 bases and 8 bases, there was a span of 10 bases. The CDR3 runs 11 residues. Germline CDR1 ENHRY, CDR2 SYGVKD. The CDR3 is CAIRDSKEAFF. DNA for the CDR3: TGTGCCATCAGGGACAGCAAAGAAGCTTTCTTT.

J is TRBJ1-3 and V is TRBV5-4; TRBD1 aligns across 7 bases. Germline-derived CDR1 and CDR2 are SGHNT and YYREEE (reference sequence). J lost 6 bases, V lost 4 bases, and 7 bases had no gene match. The CDR3 is 14 residues long. The CDR3 sequence is CASSLMDRQNTIYF. CDR3 nucleotides: TGTGCCAGCAGCCTCATGGACAGGCAAAACACCATATATTTT.

The sample holds a few counts of this clone. The chain joins TRBV6-6 to TRBJ2-7, with D tentatively TRBD1 (6 bases). Germline-derived CDR1 and CDR2 are MNHNY and SVGAGI (reference sequence). V dropped 8 bases and J dropped 2 bases, with 10 bases sitting between them. This CDR3 is 12 amino acids long. In DNA form, the CDR3 reads TGTGCCAGCCGAGACAGGCCCTACGAGCAGTACTTC. Protein sequence: CASRDRPYEQYF.

V gene TRBV6-5 combines with J gene TRBJ1-5; TRBD1 is a possible D gene (5 bases). V was cut by 0 bases and J by 5 bases, with 14 bases left in between. The CDR3 is 16 amino acids. Germline values: CDR1 MNHEY, CDR2 SVGAGI. In DNA form, the CDR3 reads TGTGCCAGCAGTTACTCGTGGACTGGGGGGGATCAGCCCCAGCATTTT. Its protein is CASSYSWTGGDQPQHF.

The chain combines TRBV18 with TRBJ2-3; 10 positions agree with TRBD2. Germline V CDR1 and CDR2: KGHSH, LQKENI. This CDR3 is built from 17 residues. The V segment lost 3 bases and the J segment 2 bases; nucleotides outside the gene matches: 8. CDR3 nucleotide sequence: TGTGCCAGCTCACCTCAATTAGCGGGGGGTATCACAGATACGCAGTATTTT. Protein sequence: CASSPQLAGGITDTQYF.

The chain combines TRBV27 with TRBJ1-5, with D unclear. Per germline, CDR1 MNHEY and CDR2 SMNVEV (reference sequence). The CDR3 has 15 residues. Deletions cut 0 bases from V and 5 bases from J, with 11 bases between. The CDR3 is CASSLSGYADQPQHF. CDR3 coding DNA: TGTGCCAGCAGTTTATCCGGTTACGCCGATCAGCCCCAGCATTTT.

The chain carries TRBV15 and TRBJ1-5, with D maybe TRBD1 (5 bases). The CDR3 sequence is 15 residues long. The germline CDR1 and CDR2 sequences are LNHNV and YYDKDF (reference sequence). Trimming left V 0 bases short and J 3 bases short, with 9 bases between. Here the CDR3 reads CATSRDARDNQPQHF. The CDR3 region has the DNA TGTGCCACCAGCAGAGACGCCAGGGACAATCAGCCCCAGCATTTT.

The chain employs TRBV25-1 and TRBJ2-2; no reliable D call. From germline, CDR1 is MGHDK and CDR2 SYGVNS. This CDR3 contains 14 residues. V was clipped by 3 bases and J by 1 base, with 6 bases between them. CDR3 DNA: TGTGCCAGCAGTGATGGGCGGAACACCGGGGAGCTGTTTTTT. Protein product: CASSDGRNTGELFF. The full variable domain, with the rest looked up from reference TRBV25-1 and TRBJ2-2, is EADIYQTPRYLVIGTGKKITLECSQTMGHDKMYWYQQDPGMELHLIHYSYGVNSTEKGDLSSESTVSRIRTEHFPLTLESARPSHTSQYLCASSDGRNTGELFFGEGSRLTVL.

This clone was observed a handful of times. This chain connects TRBV11-2 to TRBJ1-6; 9 nucleotides match TRBD1. The CDR3 totals 15 residues. CDR1 is SGHAT, CDR2 FQNNGV, per germline. The V segment lost 1 base and the J segment 9 bases; nucleotides outside the gene matches: 4. The DNA for the CDR3 is TGTGCCAGCAGCTTAGCCGGGACAGGGACTTCACCCCTCCACTTT. It translates to CASSLAGTGTSPLHF. Complete variable domain (other parts from reference TRBV11-2 and TRBJ1-6): EAGVAQSPRYKIIEKRQSVAFWCNPISGHATLYWYQQILGQGPKLLIQFQNNGVVDDSQLPKDRFSAERLKGVDSTLKIQPAKLEDSAVYLCASSLAGTGTSPLHFGNGTRLTVT.

The CDR3 DNA sequence: TGTGCCAGCAGCTCCCGAAGCGGGGCCACAGATACGCAGTATTTT. Amino acid sequence: CASSSRSGATDTQYF. The chain is built from TRBV11-3 and TRBJ2-3, with 7 nucleotides matching TRBD2. J was trimmed by 2 bases and V by 4 bases; bases with no gene match: 6. Germline V CDR1 and CDR2: SGHNT, YENEEA. CDR3 length: 15 residues.

The chain links TRBV11-2 to TRBJ2-6; D is ambiguous. Germline lookup yields CDR1 SGHAT and CDR2 FQNNGV. CDR3 length: 18 amino acids. V was cut by 4 bases and J by 0 bases, with 16 bases left in between. The DNA for the CDR3 is TGTGCCAGCAGCTCAGGCCGCTTTCCAGGCTCTGGGGCCAACGTCCTGACTTTC. Its protein product is CASSSGRFPGSGANVLTF.

The rearrangement joins TRBV5-4 to TRBJ2-5; TRBD2 aligns across 13 bases. CDR1 and CDR2 from the germline V gene are SGHNT and YYREEE (reference sequence). J gave up 5 bases and V 4 bases, and 8 bases lay outside the gene matches. The length of the CDR3 is 16 residues. The CDR3 sequence: CASSPLLAGGLETQYF. The CDR3, as DNA: TGTGCCAGCAGCCCGCTACTAGCGGGGGGGCTGGAGACCCAGTACTTC.